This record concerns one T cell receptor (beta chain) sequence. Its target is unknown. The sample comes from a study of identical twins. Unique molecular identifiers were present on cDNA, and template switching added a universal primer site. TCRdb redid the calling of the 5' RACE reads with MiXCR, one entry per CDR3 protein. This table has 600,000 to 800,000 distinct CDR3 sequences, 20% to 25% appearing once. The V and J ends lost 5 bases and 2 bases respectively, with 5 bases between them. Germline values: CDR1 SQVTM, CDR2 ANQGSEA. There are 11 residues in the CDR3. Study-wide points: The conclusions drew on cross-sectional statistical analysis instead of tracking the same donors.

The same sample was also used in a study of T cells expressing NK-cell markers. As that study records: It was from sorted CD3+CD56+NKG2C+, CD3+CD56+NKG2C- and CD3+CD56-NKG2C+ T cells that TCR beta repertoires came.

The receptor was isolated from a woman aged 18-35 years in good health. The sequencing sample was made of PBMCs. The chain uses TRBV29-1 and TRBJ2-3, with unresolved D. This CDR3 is CSVTPTDTQYF. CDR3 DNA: TGCAGCGTTACTCCCACAGATACGCAGTATTTT.